This entry lists 28 T cell receptor beta chains sequenced from one sample in a study of CD8+ T cells in alopecia areata. Isolated RNA was reverse transcribed into cDNA used as the sequencing template. Clones were read by immunoSEQ multiplex PCR, and TCRdb kept only the in-frame ones, dropping some. The sample includes around 100,000 clones, approximately 58% of them seen just once. Material for sequencing was CD4+ T cells sorted from blood. All receptors come from a human donor in good health.

The chain combines TRBV19 with TRBJ1-1; D remains unclear. The CDR3 is made up of 15 amino acids. The germline gives CDR1 LNHDA, CDR2 SQIVND (reference sequence). Between the trimmed V and J ends, which lost 7 bases and 2 bases, there was a span of 17 bases. CDR3 protein: CASTYDGRVNTEAFF. The CDR3 DNA sequence: TGTGCCAGTACCTATGACGGACGAGTCAACACTGAAGCTTTCTTT. Based on the CDR3 plus reference TRBV19 and TRBJ1-1, the full variable domain is DGGITQSPKYLFRKEGQNVTLSCEQNLNHDAMYWYRQDPGQGLRLIYYSQIVNDFQKGDIAEGYSVSREKKESFPLTVTSAQKNPTAFYLCASTYDGRVNTEAFFGQGTRLTVV.

The chain employs TRBV15 and TRBJ2-1, with D unclear. With 0 bases removed from V and 0 bases from J, the gap between germline ends came to 6 bases. CDR1 and CDR2 from the germline V gene are LNHNV and YYDKDF (reference sequence). CDR3 length: 15 residues. The CDR3 region has the DNA TGTGCCACCAGCAGAGATTGGAGCTCCTACAATGAGCAGTTCTTC. It is translated as CATSRDWSSYNEQFF.

This clone was seen a few times. The V call is TRBV7-9, the J call TRBJ2-5, with 9 bases fitting TRBD1. J gave up 5 bases and V 8 bases, and 12 bases lay outside the gene matches. Germline CDR1 SEHNR, CDR2 FQNEAQ (reference sequence). The CDR3 consists of 15 residues. The CDR3 sequence: CASEGRAGQGETQYF. The CDR3 DNA follows: TGTGCCAGCGAGGGGCGGGCAGGACAGGGGGAGACCCAGTACTTC.

This clone came up once. The chain recombines TRBV30 with TRBJ1-2; 8 positions agree with TRBD1. The CDR3 runs to 13 residues. Looked up from germline, CDR1 is GTSNPN and CDR2 is SVGIG (reference sequence). V dropped 1 base and J dropped 8; count of bases not matched to a gene: 6. CDR3 coding DNA: TGTGCCTGGAGTGCGGACAGGGCGGGAGGCTACACCTTC. It encodes CAWSADRAGGYTF.

V usage is TRBV6-6 and J usage is TRBJ2-3; unclear D gene. Germline values: CDR1 MNHNY, CDR2 SVGAGI (reference sequence). The CDR3 has 16 residues. Trimming removed 2 bases from V and 0 bases from J, with 12 bases in between. The CDR3 nucleotides read TGTGCCAGCAGTTACGTTGTGATAGGCAGCACAGATACGCAGTATTTT. It translates to CASSYVVIGSTDTQYF.

Only a few counts were recorded for this clone. The J gene is TRBJ2-7, the V gene TRBV30, with D perhaps TRBD1 or TRBD2 (6 bases each). Between the trimmed V and J ends, which lost 7 bases and 5 bases, there was a span of 15 bases. CDR3 length: 12 amino acids. Germline loops: CDR1 GTSNPN, CDR2 SVGIG (reference sequence). The CDR3 is CAFGGGTHEQYF. CDR3 nucleotide sequence: TGTGCCTTCGGAGGGGGAACCCACGAGCAGTACTTC.

The J gene is TRBJ1-1, the V gene TRBV7-2; the D gene is possibly TRBD1 (5 bases). V dropped 5 bases and J dropped 2 bases, with 15 bases sitting between them. CDR3 length equals 15 residues. Germline-derived CDR1 and CDR2 are SGHTA and FQGNSA. The CDR3 spells CASSRPPTANTEAFF. For the CDR3, the DNA is TGTGCCAGCAGCCGACCCCCGACAGCAAACACTGAAGCTTTCTTT.

In this sample, this clone turned up a few times. The chain employs TRBV2 and TRBJ2-1; 11 bases agree with TRBD1. Losses at the gene ends were 6 bases for V and 10 bases for J; bases not matched to a gene: 8. This CDR3 has 14 amino acids. The germline V gene encodes CDR1 SNHLY and CDR2 FYNNEI. The DNA for the CDR3 is TGTGCCAGCAGCCCGGACAGGGGGCGCTGGGAGCAGTTCTTC. This gives the protein CASSPDRGRWEQFF.

This clone has just a few counts. The chain couples TRBV29-1 to TRBJ2-3; D unresolved. V was trimmed by 7 bases and J by 3 bases, leaving 14 bases between them. Per germline, CDR1 SQVTM and CDR2 ANQGSEA. This CDR3 comprises 13 residues. In DNA, the CDR3 is TGCAGCGCCATACGACCTGGGACAGATACGCAGTATTTT. Translated, it gives CSAIRPGTDTQYF.

The chain combines TRBV5-1 with TRBJ2-1; 9 bases map to TRBD2. Germline V gives CDR1 SGHRS, CDR2 YFSETQ. This CDR3 spans 17 amino acids. Trimming cost V 3 bases and J 3 bases; bases outside gene matches: 10. CDR3 amino acids: CASSSLPGRGGYNEQFF. For the CDR3, the DNA is TGCGCCAGCAGCTCCCTACCGGGGCGGGGGGGCTACAATGAGCAGTTCTTC.

This chain links TRBV29-1 with TRBJ2-1, with no clear D. Germline V CDR1 and CDR2: SQVTM, ANQGSEA. The V end lost 6 bases, the J end lost 7 bases, and 13 bases lay between the germline ends. The CDR3 extends over 12 amino acids. The CDR3 sequence is CSVQPVTNEQFF. DNA of the CDR3: TGCAGCGTCCAACCTGTGACAAATGAGCAGTTCTTC.

The CDR3 reads CASSLNAGSLLNEQFF. The CDR3 DNA reads as TGTGCCAGCAGCCTGAACGCGGGATCTCTGCTCAATGAGCAGTTCTTC. The V call is TRBV7-6, the J call TRBJ2-1, with D perhaps TRBD2 (6 bases). Trimming pared 5 bases from V and 6 bases from J, leaving 20 bases between. The CDR3 sequence is 16 residues long. Germline values: CDR1 SGHVS, CDR2 FNYEAQ.

In regard to this clone: The sample holds other DNA sequences that translate to the same CDR3. This chain joins TRBV30 and TRBJ1-5, with 8 bases fitting TRBD1. The CDR3 contains 13 residues. Germline lookup yields CDR1 GTSNPN and CDR2 SVGIG (reference sequence). Trimming took 0 bases from V and 5 from J; bases not matched to a gene: 0. Here the CDR3 DNA reads TGTGCCTGGAGTGTACAGGGGGATCAGCCCCAGCATTTT. It translates to CAWSVQGDQPQHF. The whole variable domain, filled in from reference TRBV30 and TRBJ1-5, reads SQTIHQWPATLVQPVGSPLSLECTVEGTSNPNLYWYRQAAGRGLQLLFYSVGIGQISSEVPQNLSASRPQDRQFILSSKKLLLSDSGFYLCAWSVQGDQPQHFGDGTRLSIL.

This clone was seen only a few times. J is TRBJ2-6 and V is TRBV18; 10 bases match TRBD1. CDR3 length: 20 residues. CDR1 KGHSH and CDR2 LQKENI come from the germline V gene. After removal of 1 base from V and 0 bases from J, the junction contained 9 bases not matched to a gene. The CDR3 DNA sequence: TGTGCCAGCTCACCACGCCGGACAGGGGGTTATTTCTCTGGGGCCAACGTCCTGACTTTC. This codes for CASSPRRTGGYFSGANVLTF.

This clone was seen more than once but under ten times. The chain employs TRBV30 and TRBJ1-2, with a weak D call TRBD1 (6 bases). Germline CDR1 is GTSNPN and CDR2 is SVGIG (reference sequence). The CDR3 loop spans 15 amino acids. V lost 3 bases and J 2 bases, leaving 16 bases between the germline ends. The CDR3 DNA reads TGTGCCTGGAGAGGTTGGGGGCACTCCAACTATGGCTACACCTTC. Translation gives CAWRGWGHSNYGYTF.

The chain employs TRBV11-2 and TRBJ2-1; 8 positions match TRBD2. The CDR3 spans 19 residues. V trimming: 4 bases; J trimming: 4 bases; junction bases outside the gene matches: 18. In germline, CDR1 is SGHAT, CDR2 FQNNGV. DNA for the CDR3: TGTGCCAGCAGCTCCCGGGGGGGCAATGGACTAAGGGGATACAATGAGCAGTTCTTC. As protein: CASSSRGGNGLRGYNEQFF.

The rearrangement links TRBV5-1 to TRBJ2-5; perhaps TRBD2 as D (5 bases). This CDR3 contains 15 residues. Looked up from germline, CDR1 is SGHRS and CDR2 is YFSETQ. Trimming removed 2 bases at V and 1 base at J, with 12 bases between. The CDR3 coding sequence is TGCGCCAGCAGCTTAATAGGACTCGTCCAAGAGACCCAGTACTTC. This gives the protein CASSLIGLVQETQYF.

This clone appeared a few times. J is TRBJ2-3 and V is TRBV29-1; 7 nucleotides line up with TRBD2. This CDR3 is 13 amino acids long. The V segment lost 4 bases and the J segment 4 bases; nucleotides outside the gene matches: 5. Germline lookup yields CDR1 SQVTM and CDR2 ANQGSEA. The CDR3 nucleotides read TGCAGCGTTGCCACTAGCGAGGCAGATACGCAGTATTTT. It is translated as CSVATSEADTQYF.

This clone came up a few times. The chain uses TRBV29-1 and TRBJ1-5; tentatively, D is TRBD1 (5 bases). V lost 4 bases and J 0 bases, leaving 10 bases between the germline ends. Germline CDR1 reads SQVTM; CDR2 reads ANQGSEA. This CDR3 contains 14 residues. CDR3 coding DNA: TGCAGCGTTGCCGACAGAAATAGCAATCAGCCCCAGCATTTT. It translates to CSVADRNSNQPQHF.

J is TRBJ2-7 and V is TRBV28; possibly TRBD1 or TRBD2 for D (5 bases each). This CDR3 has 13 residues. In germline, CDR1 is MDHEN, CDR2 SYDVKM. V lost 7 bases and J 3 bases, leaving 13 bases between the germline ends. CDR3 DNA sequence: TGTGCCAGCAATTCCGGGACCGACTACGAGCAGTACTTC. Protein sequence: CASNSGTDYEQYF.

V is TRBV11-2 and J is TRBJ2-4; D gene unclear. Trimming cost V 4 bases and J 6 bases, with 7 bases left between them. The V gene's germline CDR1 is SGHAT and CDR2 FQNNGV. This CDR3 spans 12 amino acids. CDR3 protein: CASSSALNIQYF. CDR3 coding DNA: TGTGCCAGCAGCTCCGCTTTAAACATTCAGTACTTC.

The rearrangement uses TRBV5-1 and TRBJ2-7, with a weak D call TRBD1 (6 bases). In germline, CDR1 is SGHRS, CDR2 YFSETQ. This CDR3 spans 15 amino acids. The V gene lost 0 bases and the J gene lost 0 bases, with 10 bases spanning the gap. Here the CDR3 DNA reads TGCGCCAGCAGCTTGGTGGGACACAGCTCCTACGAGCAGTACTTC. This codes for CASSLVGHSSYEQYF.

The V and J genes are TRBV2 and TRBJ2-2; D unresolved. The CDR3 contains 12 residues. Germline CDR1 is SNHLY and CDR2 is FYNNEI. Trimming shortened V by 2 bases and J by 5 bases, and 3 bases separated the two germline ends. This CDR3 reads CASSEMTGELFF. Here the CDR3 DNA reads TGTGCCAGCAGTGAAATGACCGGGGAGCTGTTTTTT.

This chain joins TRBV6-1 and TRBJ1-5; D gene ambiguous. Per the germline V gene, CDR1 is MNHNS and CDR2 is SASEGT. Trimming pared 6 bases from V and 10 bases from J, leaving 16 bases between. The CDR3 is made up of 13 amino acids. The CDR3 coding sequence is TGTGCCAGCAGGGATCAGATACTCGAACCCCAGCATTTT. Protein: CASRDQILEPQHF.

The chain joins TRBV29-1 to TRBJ2-2, with TRBD2 matching 11 bases. CDR1 is SQVTM, CDR2 ANQGSEA, per germline. The CDR3 loop spans 15 amino acids. The ends lost 7 bases at V and 6 bases at J; junction bases unmatched: 10. The CDR3, as DNA: TGCAGCGCCGCCCCTAGCGGGGGGCCTGCCGGGGAGCTGTTTTTT. Translating gives CSAAPSGGPAGELFF.

The rearrangement joins TRBV7-2 to TRBJ2-2; weak D call: TRBD1 (7 bases). This CDR3 region has 15 residues. The ends were cut back, 9 bases at V and 4 bases at J, with 18 bases in the middle. In germline, CDR1 is SGHTA, CDR2 FQGNSA. The DNA for the CDR3 is TGTGCCAGTACGCAGGGGGGCGCAATCACCGGGGAGCTGTTTTTT. It specifies CASTQGGAITGELFF. The whole variable domain, remainder taken from reference TRBV7-2 and TRBJ2-2, is GAGVSQSPSNKVTEKGKDVELRCDPISGHTALYWYRQSLGQGLEFLIYFQGNSAPDKSGLPSDRFSAERTGGSVSTLTIQRTQQEDSAVYLCASTQGGAITGELFFGEGSRLTVL.

The J gene is TRBJ2-5, the V gene TRBV28; the D gene is possibly TRBD1 (5 bases). CDR1 and CDR2 (germline): MDHEN, SYDVKM. The CDR3 is made up of 12 amino acids. V lost 6 bases and J 5 bases, leaving 10 bases between the germline ends. CDR3 region: CASSSRVETQYF. CDR3 nucleotides: TGTGCCAGCAGCAGCAGGGTCGAGACCCAGTACTTC.

The gene calls are TRBV5-1 and TRBJ1-1; 7 positions agree with TRBD1. The CDR3 sequence is 15 residues long. V shed 4 bases and J 14 bases; nucleotides not matched to a gene: 20. Looked up from germline, CDR1 is SGHRS and CDR2 is YFSETQ. The CDR3 DNA is TGCGCCAGCAGCCGAGACGGGACAGCCGGACGAGAGGGGTTCTTT. This sequence encodes CASSRDGTAGREGFF.